Presented here are 22 T cell receptor beta chains from one specimen sequenced in a study of blood T cell repertoires in COVID-19. TCRdb's table, derived via immunoSEQ multiplex PCR, lists solely in-frame clones and lacks some. The data contain approximately 300,000 clones, around 90% of them seen just once; the ten biggest clones take up approximately 6.5%. The sequenced sample consisted of peripheral blood. These receptors originate from a man aged 18 to 35 who had recovered from COVID-19.

V and J are TRBV5-1 and TRBJ1-2, with D unresolved. Trimming removed 0 bases at V and 3 bases at J, with 21 bases between. The CDR3 is 18 amino acids. Germline CDR1 is SGHRS and CDR2 is YFSETQ. CDR3 bases: TGCGCCAGCAGCTTGGGGGGAGGAGTAGAGACCGCATACTATGGCTACACCTTC. It is translated as CASSLGGGVETAYYGYTF. The whole variable domain, filled in from reference TRBV5-1 and TRBJ1-2, reads KAGVTQTPRYLIKTRGQQVTLSCSPISGHRSVSWYQQTPGQGLQFLFEYFSETQRNKGNFPGRFSGRQFSNSRSEMNVSTLELGDSALYLCASSLGGGVETAYYGYTFGSGTRLTVV.

This chain links TRBV11-2 with TRBJ2-7, with D tentatively TRBD2 (5 bases). CDR3 size: 13 residues. Per the germline V gene, CDR1 is SGHAT and CDR2 is FQNNGV. V dropped 5 bases and J dropped 3 bases, with 11 bases sitting between them. This CDR3 reads CASSLSGVYEQYF. For the CDR3, the DNA is TGTGCCAGCAGCCTCTCCGGGGTCTACGAGCAGTACTTC.

The chain combines TRBV25-1 with TRBJ2-5; TRBD2 matches 9 bases. The CDR3 covers 18 residues. V lost 2 bases, J lost 5 bases, and 15 bases stayed unmatched. Germline V gene sequence: CDR1 MGHDK, CDR2 SYGVNS. CDR3 in DNA: TGTGCCAGCAGTGAACGAATGGCGGGGGGGGGCTTTAGGGAGACCCAGTACTTC. It specifies CASSERMAGGGFRETQYF.

This chain joins TRBV6-2 or TRBV6-3 and TRBJ2-7; TRBD2 agrees at 7 bases. Germline loops: CDR1 MNHEY, CDR2 SVGEGT. The length of the CDR3 is 18 residues. Losses at the gene ends were 6 bases for V and 2 bases for J; bases not matched to a gene: 19. The CDR3 sequence is CASSGGKGQLPQTYEQYF. The CDR3 DNA reads as TGTGCCAGCAGCGGGGGGAAGGGGCAGTTACCCCAGACCTACGAGCAGTACTTC.

V is TRBV7-9 and J is TRBJ1-5, with 7 nucleotides matching TRBD1. V gave up 5 bases and J gave up 11 bases; unmatched junction bases: 6. CDR1 SEHNR and CDR2 FQNEAQ come from the germline V gene (reference sequence). There are 12 residues in the CDR3. The CDR3 region is CASSVEQGSQHF. CDR3 DNA: TGTGCCAGCAGCGTAGAACAGGGGTCCCAGCATTTT.

The rearrangement uses TRBV19 and TRBJ2-3; 9 nucleotides line up with TRBD2. The CDR3 spans 14 residues. With V trimmed by 8 bases and J by 3 bases, 6 bases remained unmatched. Germline values: CDR1 LNHDA, CDR2 SQIVND (reference sequence). This chain's CDR3 is CASRVAGETDTQYF. CDR3 nucleotides: TGTGCCAGTCGGGTAGCGGGGGAGACAGATACGCAGTATTTT.

In nucleotides, the CDR3 is TGTGCCAGTAGTAGGGGGAATAGCGGACGCTACGAGCAGTACTTC. This codes for CASSRGNSGRYEQYF. This rearrangement joins TRBV19 to TRBJ2-7, with D tentatively TRBD2 (6 bases). Trimming stripped 4 bases from V and 3 bases from J, with 16 bases between. CDR1 is LNHDA, CDR2 SQIVND, per germline (reference sequence). The CDR3 consists of 15 residues.

V gene TRBV10-3 combines with J gene TRBJ2-7; 8 nucleotides line up with TRBD1. The CDR3 runs 15 residues. V was clipped by 0 bases and J by 6 bases; unmatched bases: 7. Germline loops: CDR1 ENHRY, CDR2 SYGVKD. Here the CDR3 reads CAISESPLDRVEQYF. The CDR3 coding sequence is TGTGCCATCAGTGAGTCTCCCTTGGACAGGGTCGAGCAGTACTTC.

The gene calls are TRBV3-1 (or the pseudogene TRBV3-2) and TRBJ1-2; D is unresolved. V lost 0 bases and J lost 0, with 5 bases in between. CDR1 is LGHDT and CDR2 is YNNKEL in the germline V gene (reference sequence). This CDR3 region has 14 residues. The CDR3 region is CASSQDSPNYGYTF. The CDR3 DNA sequence: TGTGCCAGCAGCCAAGATAGTCCTAACTATGGCTACACCTTC.

The rearrangement links TRBV4-1 to TRBJ2-7; the D gene is possibly TRBD2 (5 bases). The germline CDR1 and CDR2 sequences are MGHRA and YSYEKL. Trimming took off 3 bases at V and 5 bases at J, with 14 bases between the two ends. CDR3 length: 14 residues. The CDR3 DNA reads as TGCGCCAGCAGCCATAGGGTGGCGAGGGACGAGCAGTACTTC. Its translation: CASSHRVARDEQYF.

The chain is built from TRBV2 and TRBJ1-1; D might be TRBD1 (6 bases). Trimming removed 6 bases from V and 0 bases from J, with 11 bases in between. The CDR3 has 14 amino acids. CDR1 and CDR2 from the germline V gene are SNHLY and FYNNEI. CDR3 DNA: TGTGCCAGCAGGCAACAGGGAATGAACACTGAAGCTTTCTTT. Protein sequence: CASRQQGMNTEAFF. The full variable domain, its missing parts supplied by reference TRBV2 and TRBJ1-1, is EPEVTQTPSHQVTQMGQEVILRCVPISNHLYFYWYRQILGQKVEFLVSFYNNEISEKSEIFDDQFSVERPDGSNFTLKIRSTKLEDSAMYFCASRQQGMNTEAFFGQGTRLTVV.

The rearrangement links TRBV5-1 to TRBJ1-6; the D gene is possibly TRBD1 (5 bases). Trimming pared 8 bases from V and 0 bases from J, leaving 12 bases between. Looked up from germline, CDR1 is SGHRS and CDR2 is YFSETQ. There are 15 residues in the CDR3. CDR3 nucleotides: TGCGCCAGTGGGGCTGTGAGCTCCTATAATTCACCCCTCCACTTT. It codes for CASGAVSSYNSPLHF.

The chain employs TRBV12-3 or TRBV12-4 and TRBJ1-2; D is uncertain. The CDR3 totals 13 residues. With 6 bases removed from V and 0 bases from J, the gap between germline ends came to 8 bases. CDR3 DNA: TGTGCCAGCAGGGAGCGGGCTAACTATGGCTACACCTTC. Translated: CASRERANYGYTF.

This clone was detected once. The chain links TRBV7-9 to TRBJ2-7; TRBD1 matches 9 bases. The ends lost 4 bases at V and 6 bases at J; junction bases unmatched: 7. This CDR3 has 14 amino acids. Germline V gene lookup returns CDR1 SEHNR and CDR2 FQNEAQ (reference sequence). The CDR3 loop reads CASSSGTGWGEQYF. CDR3 DNA: TGTGCCAGCAGCTCGGGGACAGGGTGGGGCGAGCAGTACTTC.

This chain joins TRBV12-3 or TRBV12-4 and TRBJ1-2; possible D gene TRBD1, 6 bases. Trimming pared 2 bases from V and 2 bases from J, leaving 6 bases between. The CDR3 consists of 13 residues. CDR3 loop: CASSLQGNYGYTF. DNA for the CDR3: TGTGCCAGCAGTTTACAGGGGAACTATGGCTACACCTTC.

The rearrangement joins TRBV13 to TRBJ1-1; 7 positions agree with TRBD1. The CDR3 covers 15 residues. J was trimmed by 1 base and V by 6 bases; bases with no gene match: 8. The germline V gene has CDR1 PRHDT and CDR2 FYEKMQ (reference sequence). The CDR3 DNA is TGTGCCAGCAGTACCTACAGGGACAGGAACACTGAAGCTTTCTTT. This encodes CASSTYRDRNTEAFF. Supplemented by reference TRBV13 and TRBJ1-1, the full variable domain reads AAGVIQSPRHLIKEKRETATLKCYPIPRHDTVYWYQQGPGQDPQFLISFYEKMQSDKGSIPDRFSAQQFSDYHSELNMSSLELGDSALYFCASSTYRDRNTEAFFGQGTRLTVV.

In this sample, this clone turned up once. The chain employs TRBV7-2 and TRBJ2-5, with D perhaps matching TRBD1 (5 bases). Germline V gene lookup returns CDR1 SGHTA and CDR2 FQGNSA. The CDR3 extends over 16 amino acids. Trimming cost V 0 bases and J 4 bases, with 15 bases left between them. The CDR3 reads CASSLAGALGTETQYF. In DNA form, the CDR3 reads TGTGCCAGCAGCTTAGCAGGGGCGCTCGGAACAGAGACCCAGTACTTC.

The chain combines TRBV10-3 with TRBJ1-2, with TRBD1 identical over 7 bases. There are 17 residues in the CDR3. Germline loops: CDR1 ENHRY, CDR2 SYGVKD. V lost 2 bases and J lost 3; bases outside the gene matches: 12. The CDR3 DNA follows: TGTGCCATCAGTGAGGGAAAAGAGACAGGGTTCCACTATGGCTACACCTTC. Translated: CAISEGKETGFHYGYTF.

The V call is TRBV18, the J call TRBJ1-2; TRBD1 matches at 9 bases. Trimming cost V 3 bases and J 1 base; bases outside gene matches: 9. The CDR3 sequence is 17 residues long. Looked up from germline, CDR1 is KGHSH and CDR2 is LQKENI. The CDR3, as DNA: TGTGCCAGCTCACCCCGGGACAGGGTGGGGATTAACTATGGCTACACCTTC. Amino acid sequence: CASSPRDRVGINYGYTF.

V gene TRBV4-3 combines with J gene TRBJ2-1; 9 bases are shared with TRBD2. V was pared by 0 bases and J by 6 bases, with 9 bases of the junction left unmatched. The germline CDR1 and CDR2 sequences are LGHNA and YSLEER. The CDR3 spans 17 residues. CDR3 amino acids: CASSQEGGLARGNEQFF. The CDR3 DNA follows: TGCGCCAGCAGCCAAGAAGGGGGACTAGCCCGAGGCAATGAGCAGTTCTTC.

This chain links TRBV20-1 with TRBJ1-3; 7 bases line up with TRBD1. With V trimmed by 3 bases and J by 2 bases, 4 bases remained unmatched. From germline, CDR1 is DFQATT and CDR2 SNEGSKA (reference sequence). This CDR3 contains 14 residues. This CDR3 is CSASGTDTGNTIYF. The CDR3 DNA reads as TGCAGTGCTAGTGGGACAGATACTGGAAACACCATATATTTT.

The CDR3 DNA sequence: TGCGCCAGCAGCCACGGGACTCGCCGGGAGACCCAGTACTTC. Amino acid sequence: CASSHGTRRETQYF. This chain uses TRBV5-1 with TRBJ2-5; D perhaps matches TRBD2 (6 bases). The CDR3 spans 14 residues. V lost 4 bases to trimming and J lost 5 bases, with 15 bases between them. Per germline, CDR1 SGHRS and CDR2 YFSETQ.